This record looks at one T cell receptor (beta chain) sequence and its context. The antigen remains unidentified. The data are from a study of T cell responses to AZD1222 COVID-19 vaccine. Study-level findings and limits: Epitopes outside B.1.351 and B.1.1.7 mutated regions reportedly drew nearly half of spike TCRs.

This CDR3 is 19 amino acids long. V was clipped by 2 bases and J by 2 bases; unmatched bases: 8. Looked up from germline, CDR1 is LNHDA and CDR2 is SQIVND (reference sequence). This table comes from immunoSEQ multiplex PCR, and its TCRdb copy is limited to in-frame clones, with some not included. The top ten clones hold around 1.8% of a sample with about 160,000 clones, about 91% of them seen once. The receptor's source is an adult in good health. The material was peripheral blood, obtained on day 0 of AZD1222 vaccination. V usage is TRBV19 and J usage is TRBJ2-6, with TRBD1 matching 11 bases. CDR3 nucleotide sequence: TGTGCCAGTAGTATATCAAGGACAGGGGGCTTTGCTGGGGCCAACGTCCTGACTTTC. Encoded protein: CASSISRTGGFAGANVLTF. Complete variable domain (other parts from reference TRBV19 and TRBJ2-6): DGGITQSPKYLFRKEGQNVTLSCEQNLNHDAMYWYRQDPGQGLRLIYYSQIVNDFQKGDIAEGYSVSREKKESFPLTVTSAQKNPTAFYLCASSISRTGGFAGANVLTFGAGSRLTVL.